This T cell receptor beta chain originates from a study of human CD8 memory T cell subsets. This CDR3 has 14 amino acids. A UMI-labeled 5' RACE approach was the method that produced the TCR beta libraries. TCRdb derives one entry per CDR3 protein from the 5' RACE reads, leaving out DNA. This sample's table reports 4,500 to 7,000 distinct CDR3 sequences. With regard to this clonotype: What it binds is unknown.

Study-wide results and caveats: Precursor exhausted and stem-like memory T cell repertoires shared minimal overlap.

PBMC were isolated from buffy coats given by healthy donors. This TCR derives from a human donor in good health. The chain couples TRBV12-3 or TRBV12-4 to TRBJ2-7; without DNA, the TCRdb call of TRBD1 cannot be checked. Material for sequencing was CD8+ T cells from PBMCs. CDR3 sequence reads: CASGDGGSSYEQYF.